A single sample gave rise to the 25 T cell receptor beta chains below, sequenced in a study of tumor-infiltrating lymphocytes in primary liver carcinoma. Germline DNA was also extracted, and blood RNA derived from unsorted whole blood. The investigators made TCR beta cDNA from about 500 ng total RNA, using a constant-region primer. Sequencing libraries for TCR beta derived from three nested multiplex PCR rounds that used slightly modified ARM-PCR. Rounds one and two of PCR, each of 9 to 11 cycles, were primed with TRBV1-TRBV30 forward primers and a C-beta reverse primer. Each CDR3 protein gets one entry after TCRdb re-called the multiplex PCR reads with MiXCR. The profile shows about 300,000 distinct CDR3 sequences, less than 75% of them singletons. The sample comprised peripheral blood. These receptors all come from a man aged 40-49 years with primary liver carcinoma and hepatitis B virus infection.

The rearrangement joins TRBV14 to TRBJ1-1; D not resolved. V was clipped by 4 bases and J by 1 base, with 19 bases between them. This CDR3 is built from 17 residues. Germline V lookup: CDR1 SGHDN, CDR2 FVKESK. CDR3: CASSPRLGADPNTEAFF. The CDR3 coding sequence is TGTGCCAGCAGCCCTCGACTGGGTGCAGATCCGAACACTGAAGCTTTCTTT.

This clonotype was observed many times. The chain carries TRBV12-3 or TRBV12-4 and TRBJ1-4, with unresolved D. This CDR3 spans 13 amino acids. The V gene lost 2 bases and the J gene lost 5 bases, with 6 bases spanning the gap. The CDR3, as DNA: TGTGCCAGCAGTTTATCCCCAAATGAAAAACTGTTTTTT. Its protein product is CASSLSPNEKLFF.

J is TRBJ2-1 and V is TRBV4-2, with D unclear. This CDR3 region has 16 residues. CDR1 LGHNA and CDR2 YNFKEQ come from the germline V gene. V was trimmed by 4 bases and J by 0 bases, leaving 13 bases between them. The CDR3 spells CASSPETRSSYNEQFF. CDR3 DNA sequence: TGTGCCAGCAGCCCTGAGACGCGGAGCTCCTACAATGAGCAGTTCTTC.

In this sample, this clonotype turned up many times. The rearrangement uses TRBV29-1 and TRBJ2-3; D remains ambiguous. V lost 3 bases to trimming and J lost 2 bases, with 6 bases between them. The CDR3 is 12 residues long. The germline V gene encodes CDR1 SQVTM and CDR2 ANQGSEA. The CDR3, as DNA: TGCAGCGTTGAGGGTCCCACAGATACGCAGTATTTT. This gives the protein CSVEGPTDTQYF.

As for this clonotype: A much larger clone sits a single nucleotide away, making a read error possible. This chain joins TRBV12-3 or TRBV12-4 and TRBJ1-2; D might be TRBD1 (6 bases). This CDR3 has 16 residues. The CDR3 region is CASSPVGGAFNYGYAF. As DNA, the CDR3 is TGTGCCAGCAGCCCTGTAGGGGGGGCTTTTAACTATGGCTACGCCTTC.

This clonotype was picked up many times. The V and J genes are TRBV12-3 or TRBV12-4 and TRBJ2-5; 7 bases agree with TRBD2. V shed 3 bases, J shed 5 bases, and the junction held 12 bases outside the gene matches. The CDR3 loop spans 16 amino acids. CDR3 in DNA: TGTGCCAGCAGTTTTAGAGTGGGAGGGCCAATGGAGACCCAGTACTTC. This translates into CASSFRVGGPMETQYF.

About this clonotype: Compared with germline, one end of the junction differs, possibly owing to a read error. The V call is TRBV11-3, the J call TRBJ2-7; D is unresolved. Germline V CDR1 and CDR2: SGHNT, YENEEA. The CDR3 length is 12 residues. In DNA, the CDR3 is TGTACCAGCACCTTAGATCGAGACGAGCAGTACTTC. The encoded protein is CTSTLDRDEQYF.

Details on this clonotype: A much larger clone lies a single base off, so this may be a read error. The rearrangement uses TRBV29-1 and TRBJ1-2; D remains ambiguous. V dropped 8 bases and J dropped 7 bases, with 17 bases sitting between them. In germline, CDR1 is SQVTM, CDR2 ANQGSEA. The CDR3 has 12 amino acids. The CDR3 is CSIRKENAGYTF. CDR3 DNA sequence: TGCAGCATAAGAAAGGAGAATGCTGGCTACACCTTC.

The rearrangement joins TRBV5-1 to TRBJ2-2; 9 positions agree with TRBD2. The CDR3 sequence is 16 residues long. Germline V gene lookup returns CDR1 SGHRS and CDR2 YFSETQ. V shed 4 bases, J shed 4 bases, and the junction held 8 bases outside the gene matches. Here the CDR3 DNA reads TGCGCCAGCAGCCCCGTAGCGGGGGCGAGCACCGGGGAGCTGTTTTTT. This sequence encodes CASSPVAGASTGELFF.

Worth noting for this clonotype: A much more abundant neighbour one base away suggests this may be a read error. V and J are TRBV4-1 and TRBJ2-3; D is perhaps TRBD2 (6 bases). Germline CDR1 and CDR2: MGHRA and YSYEKL. This CDR3 region has 17 residues. Here the CDR3 DNA reads TGCGCCAGCTGCCAAGATGGTGCGGGATCCTTCACAGATACGCAGTATTTT. Translated: CASCQDGAGSFTDTQYF.

Worth noting for this clonotype: A much larger clonotype is one base distant, so this may be a read error. V is TRBV6-1 and J is TRBJ2-2; a weak D match, TRBD2 (6 bases). Germline V gene sequence: CDR1 MNHNS, CDR2 SASEGT. The CDR3 spans 15 residues. The CDR3 DNA reads as TGTGCCGGCAGTTTCCCCGAAGCGGGTGTGGGGGAGCTGTTTTTT. Translated, it gives CAGSFPEAGVGELFF.

This clonotype was counted a few times. The J gene is TRBJ2-1, the V gene TRBV5-4; 9 nucleotides line up with TRBD1. This CDR3 has 17 residues. Unmatched junction bases numbered 12, after V lost 4 bases and J lost 4 bases. The germline V gene encodes CDR1 SGHNT and CDR2 YYREEE (reference sequence). CDR3 DNA sequence: TGTGCCAGCAGCCGCGGACAGGGGAGAGGTGTTTACAATGAGCAGTTCTTC. This sequence encodes CASSRGQGRGVYNEQFF. Complete variable domain (other parts from reference TRBV5-4 and TRBJ2-1): ETGVTQSPTHLIKTRGQQVTLRCSSQSGHNTVSWYQQALGQGPQFIFQYYREEENGRGNFPPRFSGLQFPNYSSELNVNALELDDSALYLCASSRGQGRGVYNEQFFGPGTRLTVL.

The table lists this clonotype with a count of one. A read error may be the cause here, since a much bigger clone is one base away. The chain carries TRBV10-3 and TRBJ1-5; 7 bases match TRBD1. The germline V gene has CDR1 ENHRY and CDR2 SYGVKD. CDR3 length equals 13 residues. Written as DNA, the CDR3 is TGTGTCATCGCATCGGCAGGGGGGCAGCCCCAGCATTTT. Protein product: CVIASAGGQPQHF.

This clonotype was detected a few times. Here the CDR3 DNA reads TGCGCCAGCAGCCAAGTTGGGGGGGGCCCCCACTACGAGCAGTACTTC. Amino acid sequence: CASSQVGGGPHYEQYF. The chain combines TRBV4-1 with TRBJ2-7, with D maybe TRBD2 (7 bases). CDR3 length: 16 residues. Germline-derived CDR1 and CDR2 are MGHRA and YSYEKL. Trimming removed 1 base from V and 3 bases from J, with 16 bases in between.

This clonotype showed up just a few times. A much larger clone sits a single nucleotide away, making a read error possible. This chain's CDR3 is CAISFYRDQETQYF. Here the CDR3 DNA reads TGTGCCATCAGCTTCTACAGGGACCAAGAGACCCAGTACTTC. The rearrangement links TRBV10-3 to TRBJ2-5, with a tentative D call TRBD1 (6 bases). Germline V CDR1 and CDR2: ENHRY, SYGVKD. V was clipped by 6 bases and J by 0 bases, with 11 bases between them. CDR3 size: 14 residues.

This clonotype occurred many times. The chain has TRBV6-6 and TRBJ2-5, with 8 nucleotides matching TRBD2. The CDR3 spans 19 residues. In germline, CDR1 is MNHNY, CDR2 SVGAGI (reference sequence). V shed 0 bases and J 4 bases; nucleotides not matched to a gene: 16. The CDR3 here is CASSYSSGSAPRVAETQYF. CDR3 DNA: TGTGCCAGCAGTTACTCGAGCGGGAGCGCACCAAGGGTCGCAGAGACCCAGTACTTC.

Points on this clonotype: A read error may be the cause here, since a much bigger clone is one base away. The V call is TRBV12-3 or TRBV12-4, the J call TRBJ2-7, with D uncertain. The V end lost 6 bases, the J end lost 2 bases, and 14 bases lay between the germline ends. The CDR3 totals 14 residues. The CDR3 loop reads CASRRSRRPYEQYF. The CDR3 bases are TGTGCCAGCAGGCGTAGCAGGCGCCCCTACGAGCAGTACTTC.

Worth noting for this clonotype: This may stem from a read error, because a much larger clone lies one nucleotide away. The chain carries TRBV10-3 and TRBJ2-3, with TRBD1 matching 9 bases. Germline CDR1 and CDR2: ENHRY and SYGVKD. CDR3 size: 15 residues. V trimming: 3 bases; J trimming: 6 bases; junction bases outside the gene matches: 7. As DNA, the CDR3 is TGTGCCATCAGTGACCTGGGACAGGGAGGGGATACGCAGTATTTT. This encodes CAISDLGQGGDTQYF.

Of note for this clonotype: This could be a read error, since a much larger clone is one nucleotide away. V gene TRBV4-3 combines with J gene TRBJ2-2, with D unresolved. From germline, CDR1 is LGHNA and CDR2 YSLEER. This CDR3 contains 11 residues. CDR3 residues: CATSQSGELFF. The DNA of the CDR3 is TGCGCCACCAGCCAATCCGGGGAGCTGTTTTTT.

This clonotype was observed a few times. V and J are TRBV7-9 and TRBJ1-3, with D hard to call. V lost 2 bases and J 4 bases, leaving 6 bases between the germline ends. Germline V gene data show CDR1 as SEHNR and CDR2 as FQNEAQ (reference sequence). This CDR3 is 13 amino acids long. CDR3 sequence: CASSLQEGNTIYF. CDR3 DNA sequence: TGTGCCAGCAGCTTACAGGAGGGAAACACCATATATTTT.

This clonotype was counted only a few times. This chain links TRBV30 with TRBJ1-1; D possibly corresponds to TRBD1 (5 bases). This CDR3 has 11 amino acids. The germline CDR1 and CDR2 sequences are GTSNPN and SVGIG (reference sequence). Trimming removed 3 bases at V and 5 bases at J, with 7 bases between. CDR3 region: CAWREGTEAFF. CDR3 DNA: TGTGCCTGGAGAGAGGGGACTGAAGCTTTCTTT.

Turning to this clonotype: The junction does not match germline at one end; this may be a read error. The gene calls are TRBV5-4 and TRBJ2-6; a weak D match, TRBD1 (5 bases). The CDR3 is made up of 17 amino acids. The germline V gene encodes CDR1 SGHNT and CDR2 YYREEE (reference sequence). This CDR3 reads CASSFPGMGSVANVLTF. The CDR3 nucleotides are TGTGCCAGCAGCTTTCCAGGGATGGGCTCTGTGGCCAACGTCCTGACTTTC.

A note on this clonotype: Possible read error: a much larger clone is one base away. The chain links TRBV12-3 or TRBV12-4 to TRBJ1-6; tentatively, D is TRBD1 (5 bases). The CDR3 consists of 14 residues. Trimming cost V 5 bases and J 11 bases, with 16 bases left between them. Here the CDR3 DNA reads TGTGCCAGCAGTCCCAGGGTCTCGGATCCACCCCTCCACTTT. This codes for CASSPRVSDPPLHF.

J is TRBJ1-1 and V is TRBV11-2; D unclear. The CDR3 sequence is 13 residues long. With 5 bases removed from V and 8 bases from J, the gap between germline ends came to 15 bases. Germline loops: CDR1 SGHAT, CDR2 FQNNGV. CDR3 sequence (DNA): TGTGCCAGCAGCCTAAGGGTCAACTTAGAAGCTTTCTTT. Translating gives CASSLRVNLEAFF.

The sample holds a few counts of this clonotype. The V call is TRBV10-2, the J call TRBJ1-2, with TRBD1 as a possible D gene (5 bases). V lost 2 bases and J lost 5, with 9 bases in between. This CDR3 spans 13 amino acids. Germline V gene lookup returns CDR1 WSHSY and CDR2 SAAADI. CDR3 sequence: CASSEHGGYGYTF. In DNA form, the CDR3 reads TGCGCCAGCAGTGAGCACGGGGGGTATGGCTACACCTTC.